The entry below gives a single T cell receptor beta chain sequence along with its context. The antigen is unknown. The sample originates from a study of cytotoxic CD8 clonotypes in ibrutinib-treated CLL. Overall study context: The patient breakdown showed 10 to 12 relapsed/refractory and about 16 treatment-naive cases, with 17 to 18 IGHV unmutated. With a range of 6 to 36, the median treatment time before response samples were taken was approximately 11 months. Study-wide points: Baseline values of clonality outstripped age-matched healthy donors and followed circulating CD8+ T-cell counts.

Germline CDR1 and CDR2: SGHTA and FQGTGA. V shed 5 bases, J shed 3 bases, and the junction held 11 bases outside the gene matches. This CDR3 contains 18 residues. Some clones are missing from TCRdb's copy, which holds only in-frame ones; the method was immunoSEQ multiplex PCR. The repertoire holds over 120,000 clones, with more than 75% as singletons. The source of this sequence is a human donor with chronic lymphocytic leukemia. The source was PBMCs, collected after 24 months of ibrutinib treatment. J is TRBJ1-3 and V is TRBV7-3; 12 bases map to TRBD1. CDR3 amino acids: CASSPGPGQGADGNTIYF. The DNA for the CDR3 is TGTGCCAGCAGCCCGGGCCCGGGACAGGGGGCGGATGGAAACACCATATATTTT.